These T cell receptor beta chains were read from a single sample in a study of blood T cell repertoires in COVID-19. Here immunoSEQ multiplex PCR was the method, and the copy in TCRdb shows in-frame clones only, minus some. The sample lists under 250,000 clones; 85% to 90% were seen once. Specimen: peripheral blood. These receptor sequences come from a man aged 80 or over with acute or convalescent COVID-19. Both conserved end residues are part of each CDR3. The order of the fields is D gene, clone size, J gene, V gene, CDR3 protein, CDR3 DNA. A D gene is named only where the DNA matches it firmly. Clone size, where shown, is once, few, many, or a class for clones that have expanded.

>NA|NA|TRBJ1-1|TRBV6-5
CASRPTGVNTEAFF
TGTGCCAGCAGGCCTACAGGAGTTAACACTGAAGCTTTCTTT
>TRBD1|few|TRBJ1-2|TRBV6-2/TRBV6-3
CASSPGQEAYGYTF
TGTGCCAGCAGCCCCGGACAGGAGGCCTATGGCTACACCTTC
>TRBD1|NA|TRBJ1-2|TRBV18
CASSPPGGNYGYTF
TGTGCCAGCTCACCACCAGGGGGCAATTATGGCTACACCTTC
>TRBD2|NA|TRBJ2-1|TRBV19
CASSMSGTSGSLYNEQFF
TGTGCCAGTAGTATGTCTGGGACTAGCGGGAGTCTTTACAATGAGCAGTTCTTC
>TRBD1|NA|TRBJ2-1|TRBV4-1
CASSQDRDSYNEQFF
TGCGCCAGCAGCCAAGATAGGGACAGCTACAATGAGCAGTTCTTC
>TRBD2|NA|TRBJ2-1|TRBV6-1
CASSESQAGSLYNEQFF
TGTGCCAGCAGTGAGAGCCAAGCGGGGAGTCTTTACAATGAGCAGTTCTTC
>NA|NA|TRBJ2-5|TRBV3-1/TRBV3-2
CASSQLLRDQETQYF
TGTGCCAGCAGCCAACTCCTCCGGGATCAAGAGACCCAGTACTTC
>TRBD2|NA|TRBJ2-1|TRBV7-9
CASSPTGTSYNEQFF
TGTGCCAGCAGCCCTACCGGGACTAGCTACAATGAGCAGTTCTTC
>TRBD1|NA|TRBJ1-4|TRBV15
CATSRESGGRTNEKLFF
TGTGCCACCAGCAGAGAATCAGGGGGCCGAACTAATGAAAAACTGTTTTTT
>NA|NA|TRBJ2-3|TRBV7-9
CASSLVSGDTDTQYF
TGTGCCAGCAGCTTAGTTTCAGGGGACACAGATACGCAGTATTTT
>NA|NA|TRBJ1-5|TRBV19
CASSSLQGYSNQPQHF
TGTGCCAGTAGTAGTTTACAGGGTTATAGCAATCAGCCCCAGCATTTT
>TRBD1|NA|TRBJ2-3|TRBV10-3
CAISVTGTDTQYF
TGTGCCATCAGTGTGACAGGGACAGATACGCAGTATTTT
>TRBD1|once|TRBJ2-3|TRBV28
CASRYRGSRKVTDTQYF
TGTGCCAGCAGGTACAGGGGTAGTCGCAAGGTAACAGATACGCAGTATTTT
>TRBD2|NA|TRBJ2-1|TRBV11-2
CASSLAGNEQFF
TGTGCCAGCAGTCTAGCGGGCAATGAGCAGTTCTTC
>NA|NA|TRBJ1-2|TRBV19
CASSIPPGEGSGYTF
TGTGCCAGTAGTATCCCCCCTGGTGAAGGGAGTGGCTACACCTTC
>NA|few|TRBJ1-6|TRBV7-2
CASSPQGMPSPLHF
TGTGCCAGCAGCCCTCAGGGGATGCCTTCACCCCTCCACTTT
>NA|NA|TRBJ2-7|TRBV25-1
CASTRGQTASEQYF
TGTGCCAGCACCAGAGGCCAGACGGCCTCCGAGCAGTACTTC
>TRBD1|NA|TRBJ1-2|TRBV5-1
CASSPRTGQTNYGYTF
TGCGCCAGCAGCCCCCGGACAGGACAAACTAACTATGGCTACACCTTC
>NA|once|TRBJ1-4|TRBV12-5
CASGSTLQGPTNEKLFF
TGTGCTAGTGGTTCAACCTTACAGGGCCCAACTAATGAAAAACTGTTTTTT
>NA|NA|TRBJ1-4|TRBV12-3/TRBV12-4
CASSLRQVGELFF
TGTGCCAGCAGTCTCAGACAGGTTGGGGAACTGTTTTTT
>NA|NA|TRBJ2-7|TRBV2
CASRAGHYEQYF
TGTGCCAGCAGGGCAGGGCACTACGAGCAGTACTTC
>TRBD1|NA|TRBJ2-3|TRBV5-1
CASSLDTGTAADTQYF
TGCGCCAGCAGCTTGGACACCGGGACAGCGGCGGATACGCAGTATTTT
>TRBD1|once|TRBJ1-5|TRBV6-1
CASTELTGGRQPQHF
TGTGCCAGCACTGAACTGACAGGGGGCCGTCAGCCCCAGCATTTT
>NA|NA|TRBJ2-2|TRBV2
CASKGWRGDTGELFF
TGTGCCAGCAAGGGGTGGAGGGGAGACACCGGGGAGCTGTTTTTT
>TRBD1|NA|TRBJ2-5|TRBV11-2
CASSLGTGQETQYF
TGTGCCAGCAGCTTAGGGACAGGTCAAGAGACCCAGTACTTC
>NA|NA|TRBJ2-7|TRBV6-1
CASSEIGQFFYEQYF
TGTGCCAGCAGTGAAATAGGACAGTTCTTCTACGAGCAGTACTTC
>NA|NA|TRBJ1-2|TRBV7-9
CASSQTGEGYTF
TGTGCCAGCAGCCAAACGGGGGAAGGCTACACCTTC
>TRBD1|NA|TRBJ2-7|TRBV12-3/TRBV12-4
CASREQGSYEQYF
TGTGCCAGCAGGGAACAGGGGTCCTACGAGCAGTACTTC
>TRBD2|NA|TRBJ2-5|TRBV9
CASSVSSGETELQETQYF
TGTGCCAGCAGCGTAAGCAGCGGGGAGACTGAACTCCAAGAGACCCAGTACTTC
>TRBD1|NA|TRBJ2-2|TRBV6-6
CASSSPTGAAGELFF
TGTGCCAGCAGTTCCCCCACAGGGGCTGCCGGGGAGCTGTTTTTT
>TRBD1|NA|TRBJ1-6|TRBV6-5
CASSTRQGGDSPLHF
TGTGCCAGCAGTACCCGACAGGGGGGCGATTCACCCCTCCACTTT
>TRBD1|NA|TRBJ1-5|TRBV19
CASSGGDNKPQHF
TGTGCCAGTTCAGGGGGAGATAATAAGCCCCAGCATTTT
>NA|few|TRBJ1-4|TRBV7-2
CASSLYGQGIATNEKLFF
TGTGCCAGCAGCTTATATGGGCAGGGAATCGCAACTAATGAAAAACTGTTTTTT
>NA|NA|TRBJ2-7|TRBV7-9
CASSHLRQDYEQYF
TGTGCCAGCAGTCATCTTCGACAAGACTACGAGCAGTACTTC
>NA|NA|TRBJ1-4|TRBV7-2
CASSLYGQNEKLFF
TGTGCCAGCAGCCTCTATGGACAGAATGAAAAACTGTTTTTT
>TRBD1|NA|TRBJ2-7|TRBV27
CASSPDRGYSYEQYF
TGTGCCAGCAGCCCCGACAGGGGGTATTCCTACGAGCAGTACTTC
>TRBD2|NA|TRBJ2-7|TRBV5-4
CASSPATSGGYYEQYF
TGTGCCAGCAGCCCCGCGACTAGCGGGGGTTACTACGAGCAGTACTTC
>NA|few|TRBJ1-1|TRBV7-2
CASSLQVEAFF
TGTGCCAGCAGCTTACAGGTGGAAGCTTTCTTT
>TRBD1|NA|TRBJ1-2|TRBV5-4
CASTGTGPYGYTF
TGTGCCAGCACCGGGACAGGTCCCTATGGCTACACCTTC
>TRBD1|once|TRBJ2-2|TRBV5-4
CASSLDRGNTGELFF
TGTGCCAGCAGCTTGGACAGGGGGAACACCGGGGAGCTGTTTTTT
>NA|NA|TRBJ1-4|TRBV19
CASSRQATAWDEKLFF
TGTGCCAGTAGTCGACAGGCAACAGCCTGGGATGAAAAACTGTTTTTT
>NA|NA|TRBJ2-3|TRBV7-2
CASSLARDTQYF
TGTGCCAGCAGCTTAGCTCGAGATACGCAGTATTTT
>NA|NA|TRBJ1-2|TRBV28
CASSTGGDNYGYTF
TGTGCCAGCAGTACGGGGGGGGATAACTATGGCTACACCTTC
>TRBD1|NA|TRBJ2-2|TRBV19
CASSTFDRATGELFF
TGTGCCAGTAGTACCTTCGACAGGGCCACCGGGGAGCTGTTTTTT
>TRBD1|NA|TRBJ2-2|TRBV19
CASSPRQGTNTGELFF
TGTGCCAGTAGTCCAAGACAGGGGACAAACACCGGGGAGCTGTTTTTT
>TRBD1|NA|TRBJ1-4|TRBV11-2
CASSSLGLQGEKLFF
TGTGCCAGCAGCTCCCTCGGGTTACAGGGGGAAAAACTGTTTTTT
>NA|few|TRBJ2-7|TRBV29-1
CSVRELGEQYF
TGCAGCGTGCGGGAATTAGGGGAGCAGTACTTC
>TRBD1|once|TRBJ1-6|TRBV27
CASSPGQGASPLHF
TGTGCCAGCAGTCCCGGACAGGGGGCCTCACCCCTCCACTTT
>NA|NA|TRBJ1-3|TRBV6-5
CASRTGFGNTIYF
TGTGCCAGCAGGACAGGTTTTGGAAACACCATATATTTT